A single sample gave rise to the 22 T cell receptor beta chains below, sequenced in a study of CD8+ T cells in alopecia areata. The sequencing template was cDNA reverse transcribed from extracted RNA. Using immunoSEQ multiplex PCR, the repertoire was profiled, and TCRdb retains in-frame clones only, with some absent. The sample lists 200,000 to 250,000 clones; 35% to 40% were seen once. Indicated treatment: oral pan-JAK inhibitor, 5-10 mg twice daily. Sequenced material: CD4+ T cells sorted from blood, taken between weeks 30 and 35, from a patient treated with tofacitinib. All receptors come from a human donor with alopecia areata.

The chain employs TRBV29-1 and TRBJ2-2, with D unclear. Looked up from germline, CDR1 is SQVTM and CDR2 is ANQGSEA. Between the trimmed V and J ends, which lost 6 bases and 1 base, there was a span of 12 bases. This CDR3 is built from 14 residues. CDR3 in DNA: TGCAGCGTGAGACGGTCGATGAACACCGGGGAGCTGTTTTTT. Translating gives CSVRRSMNTGELFF.

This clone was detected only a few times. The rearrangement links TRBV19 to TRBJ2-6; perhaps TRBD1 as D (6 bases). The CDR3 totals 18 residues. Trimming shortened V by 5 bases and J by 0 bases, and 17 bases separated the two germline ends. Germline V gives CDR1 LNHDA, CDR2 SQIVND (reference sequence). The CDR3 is CASSGNQGFHSGANVLTF. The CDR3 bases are TGTGCCAGTAGTGGTAATCAGGGGTTCCACTCTGGGGCCAACGTCCTGACTTTC.

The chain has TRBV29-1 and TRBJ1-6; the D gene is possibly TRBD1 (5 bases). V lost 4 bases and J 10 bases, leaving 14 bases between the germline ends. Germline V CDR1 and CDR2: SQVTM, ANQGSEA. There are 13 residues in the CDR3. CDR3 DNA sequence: TGCAGCGTTGCCGAGGCCGGGGGGTCACCCCTCCACTTT. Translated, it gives CSVAEAGGSPLHF.

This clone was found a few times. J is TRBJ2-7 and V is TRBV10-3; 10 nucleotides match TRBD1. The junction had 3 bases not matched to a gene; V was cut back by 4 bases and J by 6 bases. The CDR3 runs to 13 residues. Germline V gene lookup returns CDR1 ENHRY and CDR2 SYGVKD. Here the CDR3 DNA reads TGTGCCATCAGTGCCCGGGACAGGGGCGAGCAGTACTTC. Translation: CAISARDRGEQYF.

The CDR3 nucleotides read TGTGCCAGCAGCTTACGGGCGGGACACATCCCCGGGGAGACCCAGTACTTC. Translation gives CASSLRAGHIPGETQYF. The V gene is TRBV11-2, the J gene TRBJ2-5, with D perhaps given as TRBD1 or TRBD2 (6 bases each). The CDR3 is 17 residues long. Germline V gene sequence: CDR1 SGHAT, CDR2 FQNNGV. With 2 bases removed from V and 5 bases from J, the gap between germline ends came to 21 bases. Full variable domain (rest looked up from reference TRBV11-2 and TRBJ2-5): EAGVAQSPRYKIIEKRQSVAFWCNPISGHATLYWYQQILGQGPKLLIQFQNNGVVDDSQLPKDRFSAERLKGVDSTLKIQPAKLEDSAVYLCASSLRAGHIPGETQYFGPGTRLLVL.

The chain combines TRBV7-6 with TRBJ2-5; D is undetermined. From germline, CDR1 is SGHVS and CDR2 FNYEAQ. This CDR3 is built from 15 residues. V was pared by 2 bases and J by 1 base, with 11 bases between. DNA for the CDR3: TGTGCCAGCAGCTTAAGAACAGCTTCCCAAGAGACCCAGTACTTC. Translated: CASSLRTASQETQYF.

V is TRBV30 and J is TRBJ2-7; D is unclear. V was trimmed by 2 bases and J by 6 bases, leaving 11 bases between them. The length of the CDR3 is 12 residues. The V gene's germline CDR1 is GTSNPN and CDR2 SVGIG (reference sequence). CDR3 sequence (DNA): TGTGCCTGGAGTAGGGCCATCCCCGAGCAGTACTTC. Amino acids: CAWSRAIPEQYF.

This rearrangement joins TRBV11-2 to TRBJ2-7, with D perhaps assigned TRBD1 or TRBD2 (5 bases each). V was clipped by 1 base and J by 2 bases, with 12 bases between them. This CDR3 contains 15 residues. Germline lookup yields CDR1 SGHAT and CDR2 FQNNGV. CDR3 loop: CASSLAGTWTYEQYF. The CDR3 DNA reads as TGTGCCAGCAGCTTAGCGGGGACCTGGACCTACGAGCAGTACTTC.

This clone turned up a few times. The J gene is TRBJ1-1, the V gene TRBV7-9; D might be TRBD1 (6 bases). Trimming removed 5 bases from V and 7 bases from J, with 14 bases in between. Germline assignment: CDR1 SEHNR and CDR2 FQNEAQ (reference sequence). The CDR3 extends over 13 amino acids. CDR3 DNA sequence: TGTGCCAGCAGCCTAGGGGGGCAAGGTGAAGCTTTCTTT. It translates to CASSLGGQGEAFF.

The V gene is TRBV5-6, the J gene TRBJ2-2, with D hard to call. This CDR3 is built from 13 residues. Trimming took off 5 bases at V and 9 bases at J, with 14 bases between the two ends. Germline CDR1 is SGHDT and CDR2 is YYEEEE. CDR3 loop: CASSPGPPRELFF. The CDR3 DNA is TGTGCCAGCAGTCCGGGCCCTCCCCGGGAGCTGTTTTTT.

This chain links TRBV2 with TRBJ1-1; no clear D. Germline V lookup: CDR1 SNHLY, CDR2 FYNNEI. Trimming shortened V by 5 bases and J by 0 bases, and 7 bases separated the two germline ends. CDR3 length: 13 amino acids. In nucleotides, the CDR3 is TGTGCCAGCAGTCCCGACCTGAACACTGAAGCTTTCTTT. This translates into CASSPDLNTEAFF.

CDR3 sequence: CASNNLADEAFF. DNA for the CDR3: TGTGCCAGCAACAACCTGGCAGATGAAGCTTTCTTT. This chain links TRBV6-5 with TRBJ1-1; D unclear. V was shortened by 7 bases and J by 7 bases, with 13 bases between the two germline ends. The CDR3 extends over 12 amino acids. The V gene's germline CDR1 is MNHEY and CDR2 SVGAGI.

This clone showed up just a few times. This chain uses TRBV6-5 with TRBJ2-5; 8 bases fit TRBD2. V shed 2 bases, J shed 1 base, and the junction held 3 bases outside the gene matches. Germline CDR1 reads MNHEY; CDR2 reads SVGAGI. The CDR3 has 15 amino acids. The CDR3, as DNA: TGTGCCAGCAGTTACATCGGGGGGGCCCAAGAGACCCAGTACTTC. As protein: CASSYIGGAQETQYF.

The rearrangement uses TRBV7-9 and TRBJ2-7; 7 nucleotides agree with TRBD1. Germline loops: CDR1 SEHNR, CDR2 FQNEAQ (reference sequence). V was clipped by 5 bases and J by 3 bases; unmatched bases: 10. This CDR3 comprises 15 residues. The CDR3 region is CASSPGTRTGYEQYF. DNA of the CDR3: TGTGCCAGCAGCCCCGGAACCCGGACAGGCTACGAGCAGTACTTC.

Written as DNA, the CDR3 is TGTGCCTGGAGGACGGTAAACTATGGCTACACCTTC. Protein product: CAWRTVNYGYTF. V gene TRBV30 combines with J gene TRBJ1-2; no clear D gene. Trimming stripped 3 bases from V and 2 bases from J, with 7 bases between. This CDR3 is 12 amino acids long. Germline-derived CDR1 and CDR2 are GTSNPN and SVGIG (reference sequence).

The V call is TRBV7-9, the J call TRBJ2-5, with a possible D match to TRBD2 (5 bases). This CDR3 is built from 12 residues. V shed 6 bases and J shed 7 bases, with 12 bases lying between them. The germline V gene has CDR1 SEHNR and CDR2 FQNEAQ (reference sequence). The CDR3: CASRTGFGTQYF. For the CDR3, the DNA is TGTGCCAGCAGGACGGGGTTCGGGACCCAGTACTTC. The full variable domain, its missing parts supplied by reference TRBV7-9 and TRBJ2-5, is DTGVSQNPRHKITKRGQNVTFRCDPISEHNRLYWYRQTLGQGPEFLTYFQNEAQLEKSRLLSDRFSAERPKGSFSTLEIQRTEQGDSAMYLCASRTGFGTQYFGPGTRLLVL.

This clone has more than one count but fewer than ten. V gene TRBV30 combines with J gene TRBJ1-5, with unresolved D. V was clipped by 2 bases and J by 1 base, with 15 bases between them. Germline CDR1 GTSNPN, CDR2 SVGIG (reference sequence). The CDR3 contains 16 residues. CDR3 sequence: CAWSPAISSSNQPQHF. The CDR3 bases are TGTGCCTGGAGTCCCGCTATATCGAGCAGCAATCAGCCCCAGCATTTT.

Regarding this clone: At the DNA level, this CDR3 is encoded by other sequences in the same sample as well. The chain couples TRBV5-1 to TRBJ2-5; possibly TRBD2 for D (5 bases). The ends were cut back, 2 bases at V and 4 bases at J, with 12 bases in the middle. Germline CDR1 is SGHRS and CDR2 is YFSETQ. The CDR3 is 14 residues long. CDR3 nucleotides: TGCGCCAGCAGCTTAGAGGGAGTGAGAGAGACCCAGTACTTC. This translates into CASSLEGVRETQYF.

CDR3 in amino acids: CASSLAVGYEQYF. The CDR3 DNA follows: TGTGCCAGCAGCTTAGCCGTGGGCTACGAGCAGTACTTC. The chain is built from TRBV7-2 and TRBJ2-7; D call uncertain. Germline V gene sequence: CDR1 SGHTA, CDR2 FQGNSA. V lost 0 bases and J lost 3, with 6 bases in between. The CDR3 loop spans 13 amino acids. Full variable domain (outside the CDR3, taken from reference TRBV7-2 and TRBJ2-7): GAGVSQSPSNKVTEKGKDVELRCDPISGHTALYWYRQSLGQGLEFLIYFQGNSAPDKSGLPSDRFSAERTGGSVSTLTIQRTQQEDSAVYLCASSLAVGYEQYFGPGTRLTVT.

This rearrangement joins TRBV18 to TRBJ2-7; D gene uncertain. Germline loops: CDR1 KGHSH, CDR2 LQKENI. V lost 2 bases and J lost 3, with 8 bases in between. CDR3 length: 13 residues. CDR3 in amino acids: CASSPDGDYEQYF. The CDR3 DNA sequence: TGTGCCAGCTCACCAGACGGAGACTACGAGCAGTACTTC.

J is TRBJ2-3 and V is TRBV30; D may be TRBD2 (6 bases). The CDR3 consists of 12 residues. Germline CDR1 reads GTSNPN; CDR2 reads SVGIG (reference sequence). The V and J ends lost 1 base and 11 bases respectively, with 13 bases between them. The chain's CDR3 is CAWSANLARQYF. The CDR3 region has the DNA TGTGCCTGGAGTGCCAATCTAGCGAGGCAGTATTTT.

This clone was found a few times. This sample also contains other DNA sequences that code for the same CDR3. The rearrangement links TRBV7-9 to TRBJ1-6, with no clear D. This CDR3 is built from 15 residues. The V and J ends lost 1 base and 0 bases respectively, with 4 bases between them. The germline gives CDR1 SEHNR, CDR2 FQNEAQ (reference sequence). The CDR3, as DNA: TGTGCCAGCAGCTTAGACAGCTCCTATAATTCACCCCTCCACTTT. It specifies CASSLDSSYNSPLHF.